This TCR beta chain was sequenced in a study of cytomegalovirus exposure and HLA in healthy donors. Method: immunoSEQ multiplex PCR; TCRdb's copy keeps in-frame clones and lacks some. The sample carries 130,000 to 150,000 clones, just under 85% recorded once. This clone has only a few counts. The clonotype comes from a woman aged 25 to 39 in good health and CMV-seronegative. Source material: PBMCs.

The DNA for the CDR3 is TGTGCCAGCAGCCAAGATTTTGCGGTGCAGTACTTC. Its protein product is CASSQDFAVQYF. V usage is TRBV14 and J usage is TRBJ2-7, with D uncertain. The CDR3 contains 12 residues. Germline V CDR1 and CDR2: SGHDN, FVKESK. Trimming took 0 bases from V and 9 from J, leaving 9 bases between them.